This T cell receptor (beta chain) stems from a study of shared clonotypes between healthy human individuals. Study-level background: Plates per donor: three CD4 naive, three CD4 memory, two CD8 naive, one CD8 memory. Study-wide results and limits: Sharing across four donors was highest in naive CD4 (roughly 5%) and lowest in memory CD8 (around 0.4%).

This table comes from immunoSEQ multiplex PCR, and its TCRdb copy is limited to in-frame clones, with some not included. Here the sample spans roughly 2.1 million clones, 85% to 95% being singletons. Naive-designated CD8 cells lacked CD45RO, were positively enriched for CCR7, and omitted terminally differentiated effector memory CD45RA+ cells. HIV-negative, healthy adults without recent acute infections or vaccinations were the donors. As to this clone: Its matching antigen is unknown.

Looked up from germline, CDR1 is SQVTM and CDR2 is ANQGSEA. V was pared by 0 bases and J by 4 bases, with 7 bases of the junction left unmatched. CDR3 length: 16 residues. Sequencing was carried out using naive CD8+ T cells from PBMCs. This sequence joins TRBV29-1 and TRBJ2-1, with 9 bases aligning to TRBD2. The source is a man between 18 and 29 years old in good health. Some clones in this sample may be carry-over from other donors' samples. Here the CDR3 reads CSVEDAGGLAYNEQFF. The CDR3 DNA reads TGCAGCGTTGAAGACGCGGGAGGGCTCGCATACAATGAGCAGTTCTTC.